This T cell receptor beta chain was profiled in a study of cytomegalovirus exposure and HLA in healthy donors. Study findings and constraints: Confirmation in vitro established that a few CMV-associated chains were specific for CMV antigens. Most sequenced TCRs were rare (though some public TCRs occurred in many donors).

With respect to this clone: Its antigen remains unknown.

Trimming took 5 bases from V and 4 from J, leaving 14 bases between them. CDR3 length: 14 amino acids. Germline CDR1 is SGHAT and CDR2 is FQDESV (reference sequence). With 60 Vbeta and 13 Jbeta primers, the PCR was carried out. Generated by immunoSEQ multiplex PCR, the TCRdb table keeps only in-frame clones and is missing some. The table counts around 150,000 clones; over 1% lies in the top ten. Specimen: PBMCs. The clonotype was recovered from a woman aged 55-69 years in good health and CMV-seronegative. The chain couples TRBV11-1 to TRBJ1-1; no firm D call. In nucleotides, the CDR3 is TGTGCCAGCAGCCATAGGAGGAGTCCCACTGAAGCTTTCTTT. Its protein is CASSHRRSPTEAFF.